Each of the 4 T cell receptor beta chains below was sequenced from the same sample in a study of read filtering for tumor transcriptome and immune sequencing. From roughly 390 ng of RNA, a library with molecular barcoded alpha/delta and beta/gamma adaptors was made. TCRdb processed the reads anew with MiXCR; each CDR3 protein has one entry. The table shows 49,000 or so distinct CDR3 sequences, with about an eighth occurring only once. Sequenced input: a population of CD138-negative cells sorted from bone marrow. These TCRs come from a donor aged 40 or older with multiple myeloma.

Many counts were recorded for this clonotype. This may be a read error: a much more frequent sequence differs by one nucleotide. The gene calls are TRBV29-1 and TRBJ2-1, with D perhaps TRBD1 (6 bases). This CDR3 is built from 13 residues. Germline CDR1 is SQVTM and CDR2 is ANQGSEA. This CDR3 reads CSVFGGSYNGQFF. The CDR3 nucleotides are TGCAGCGTTTTTGGGGGCTCCTACAATGGGCAGTTCTTC.

Turning to this clonotype: This clone may be a read error of a much larger clone one base away. V is TRBV5-1 and J is TRBJ2-2; 10 bases match TRBD2. The ends lost 1 base at V and 4 bases at J; junction bases unmatched: 7. CDR3 length: 17 amino acids. The germline V gene encodes CDR1 SGHRS and CDR2 YFSETQ. This CDR3 reads CASSLYGLADFTGELFF. The CDR3 nucleotides are TGCGCCAGCAGCTTGTATGGACTAGCGGACTTCACCGGGGAGCTGTTTTTT. The full variable domain, in which reference TRBV5-1 and TRBJ2-2 provide the parts outside the CDR3, is KAGVTQTPRYLIKTRGQQVTLSCSPISGHRSVSWYQQTPGQGLQFLFEYFSETQRNKGNFPGRFSGRQFSNSRSEMNVSTLELGDSALYLCASSLYGLADFTGELFFGEGSRLTVL.

The table lists this clonotype with many counts. The CDR3 DNA reads TGTGCCAGCAGTCACAGACAGGGCCCACAGGACACTGAAGCTTTCTTT. It is translated as CASSHRQGPQDTEAFF. The V call is TRBV12-3 or TRBV12-4, the J call TRBJ1-1; 7 bases fit TRBD1. Trimming at V came to 5 bases and at J to 3 bases, leaving 12 bases not matched to a gene. CDR3 length: 16 amino acids.

This clonotype was found a few times. The V gene is TRBV29-1, the J gene TRBJ1-2; unclear D gene. Germline-derived CDR1 and CDR2 are SQVTM and ANQGSEA. The ends were cut back, 6 bases at V and 6 bases at J, with 29 bases in the middle. The CDR3 is 17 amino acids. This CDR3 is CSVEAWAARRLIDGYTF. CDR3 nucleotides: TGCAGCGTAGAGGCATGGGCAGCAAGACGATTAATTGATGGCTACACCTTC.